Listed below are T cell receptor beta chains from one sample, sequenced in a study of CD8+ T cells in alopecia areata. Repertoires were generated with immunoSEQ multiplex PCR, while TCRdb's copy carries only in-frame clones and drops some. The table includes 30,000 to 45,000 clones, 45% to 70% detected once. Input material: CD4+ Tregs sorted from blood. These receptor sequences come from a human donor with alopecia areata. Both conserved end residues are part of each CDR3. The D gene is left open where the match is weak. Where a row states a size, it is once, few, many or the class of an expanded clone; other rows omit it.

V	D	size	J	DNA	CDR3
TRBV7-3	-	-	TRBJ2-1	TGTGCCAGCAGCCAGGGAGCAGCGAGTTACAATGAGCAGTTCTTC	CASSQGAASYNEQFF
TRBV21-1	-	-	TRBJ1-1	TGTGCCAGCACCAGACCTGACAGGAGAAACACTGAAGCTTTCTTT	CASTRPDRRNTEAFF
TRBV18	TRBD2	-	TRBJ2-3	TGTGCCAGCTCACCAGGGACTAGCGGGAGAATAGATACGCAGTATTTT	CASSPGTSGRIDTQYF
TRBV5-1	-	few	TRBJ2-5	TGCGCCAGCAGCGTTCAAGAGACCCAGTACTTC	CASSVQETQYF
TRBV5-1	-	medium-sized	TRBJ2-3	TGCGCCAGCAGCTTGGCCCAGGGAGATACGCAGTATTTT	CASSLAQGDTQYF
TRBV7-9	-	few	TRBJ2-2	TGTGCCAGCAGCACAGGATACACCGGGGAGCTGTTTTTT	CASSTGYTGELFF
TRBV7-2	-	-	TRBJ1-5	TGTGCCAGCAGCGTGAACAGGGCTCAGCCCCAGCATTTT	CASSVNRAQPQHF
TRBV11-2	-	few	TRBJ2-7	TGTGCCAGCAGCTTAGGGGGACTGCCTGCCTACGAGCAGTACTTC	CASSLGGLPAYEQYF
TRBV30	-	-	TRBJ2-6	TGTGCCTGGGACAGAAGCTCTGGGGCCAACGTCCTGACTTTC	CAWDRSSGANVLTF
TRBV7-2	-	-	TRBJ2-7	TGTGCCAGCAGCTTAGCCCCCAACTACGAGCAGTACTTC	CASSLAPNYEQYF
TRBV7-2	TRBD1	-	TRBJ2-1	TGTGCCAGCAACCCGGGACAGAACTACAATGAGCAGTTCTTC	CASNPGQNYNEQFF
TRBV7-2	TRBD2	-	TRBJ2-3	TGTGCCAGCAGCTTAGTTGGGACTAGCGGGGTCCGCACAGATACGCAGTATTTT	CASSLVGTSGVRTDTQYF
TRBV7-2	-	medium-sized	TRBJ2-7	TGTGCCAGCAGCCTGGACTTTTCCAGCTCCTACGAGCAGTACTTC	CASSLDFSSSYEQYF
TRBV2	-	-	TRBJ2-3	TGTGCCAGCAGTCTCCGGACCACAGATACGCAGTATTTT	CASSLRTTDTQYF
TRBV28	-	-	TRBJ1-5	TGTGCCAGCAGTTCCCGGCAGACAAGACATAGCAATCAGCCCCAGCATTTT	CASSSRQTRHSNQPQHF
TRBV2	TRBD1	few	TRBJ2-3	TGTGCCAGCAGTCAGGGACAGGGAATAATTGGAGATACGCAGTATTTT	CASSQGQGIIGDTQYF
TRBV28	TRBD2	few	TRBJ2-7	TGTGCCAGCAGTTTAATGAGGGTAGCGGGGCATCAGGGCTACGAGCAGTACTTC	CASSLMRVAGHQGYEQYF
TRBV14	-	few	TRBJ1-1	TGTGCCAGCAGCCAGGGAGTGAACACTGAAGCTTTCTTT	CASSQGVNTEAFF
TRBV19	-	-	TRBJ2-3	TGTGCCAGTCTGTCGAAGGGTCCAACAGATACGCAGTATTTT	CASLSKGPTDTQYF
TRBV18	TRBD2	-	TRBJ2-7	TGTGCCAGCTCACAACTAGCGGGGGTTAGGAAAAACCCCTACGAGCAGTACTTC	CASSQLAGVRKNPYEQYF
TRBV5-1	-	-	TRBJ1-2	TGCGCCAGCAGCTCGGAGGGCGGCTACACCTTC	CASSSEGGYTF
TRBV14	TRBD2	few	TRBJ2-7	TGTGCCAGCAGCCAAGATCGAGAGCGGGAGCAGTACGAGCAGTACTTC	CASSQDREREQYEQYF
TRBV7-2	-	few	TRBJ1-1	TGTGCCAGCAGCCCACCTTACCAGGGAGGGAACACTGAAGCTTTCTTT	CASSPPYQGGNTEAFF
TRBV7-2	-	-	TRBJ2-1	TGTGCCAGCAGCTTAGACCGTCGGGCTGAGCAGTTCTTC	CASSLDRRAEQFF
TRBV18	-	-	TRBJ1-2	TGTGCCAGCTCACCAAGGGAGACTGATGGCTACACCTTC	CASSPRETDGYTF
TRBV18	-	-	TRBJ2-7	TGTGCCAGCTCACCACCGACCTACGAGCAGTACTTC	CASSPPTYEQYF
TRBV5-1	-	-	TRBJ2-5	TGCGCCAGCAGCTTGTGGTCTCGGTTTGGGGAGACCCAGTACTTC	CASSLWSRFGETQYF
TRBV9	-	once	TRBJ2-5	TGTGCCAGCAGCGTACCTGATAAGTGGGAGACCCAGTACTTC	CASSVPDKWETQYF
TRBV5-1	-	-	TRBJ1-1	TGCGCCAGCAGCTTGGGAGGGACTCCTAACACTGAAGCTTTCTTT	CASSLGGTPNTEAFF